This passage covers 31 T cell receptor beta chains from one sample sequenced in a study of blood T cell repertoires in COVID-19. The protocol was immunoSEQ multiplex PCR, while the TCRdb copy is restricted to in-frame clones and leaves out a portion. Of some 390,000 clones in the sample, 75% to 90% are singletons; the top ten hold about 1.4%. Input material: peripheral blood. These TCRs come from a woman in her thirties or forties with COVID-19, enrolled during active disease.

This chain joins TRBV5-4 and TRBJ2-3; D call uncertain. Germline V lookup: CDR1 SGHNT, CDR2 YYREEE (reference sequence). This CDR3 region has 14 residues. V was cut by 1 base and J by 2 bases, with 8 bases left in between. The CDR3 DNA is TGTGCCAGCAGCTTGTACCGAGTCACAGATACGCAGTATTTT. Translated, it gives CASSLYRVTDTQYF.

The chain carries TRBV6-1 and TRBJ1-6; D is ambiguous. The ends were cut back, 3 bases at V and 9 bases at J, with 12 bases in the middle. CDR3 length equals 14 residues. Germline V gene sequence: CDR1 MNHNS, CDR2 SASEGT. In DNA form, the CDR3 reads TGTGCCAGCAGTGACGGGGTATTAACTTCACCCCTCCACTTT. Protein: CASSDGVLTSPLHF.

The chain employs TRBV19 and TRBJ1-2; D gene unclear. V shed 5 bases and J shed 3 bases, with 16 bases lying between them. The CDR3 covers 15 residues. CDR1 and CDR2 (germline): LNHDA, SQIVND (reference sequence). The CDR3 DNA reads as TGTGCCAGTAGTCTACTAGCTTGGGCTGACTATGGCTACACCTTC. Amino acids: CASSLLAWADYGYTF.

The chain employs TRBV6-5 and TRBJ2-2; no firm D call. Trimming shortened V by 2 bases and J by 1 base, and 5 bases separated the two germline ends. CDR3 length: 14 residues. Germline V gene lookup returns CDR1 MNHEY and CDR2 SVGAGI. The CDR3 nucleotides are TGTGCCAGCAGTTACGATAGGAACACCGGGGAGCTGTTTTTT. As protein: CASSYDRNTGELFF.

The chain employs TRBV27 and TRBJ1-1, with 7 bases fitting TRBD1. This CDR3 region has 14 residues. The trim removed 6 bases at V and 0 bases at J, leaving 4 bases unmatched. CDR1 and CDR2 (germline): MNHEY, SMNVEV (reference sequence). The CDR3 DNA sequence: TGTGCCAGCAGCTACAGGGGATTGAACACTGAAGCTTTCTTT. Protein: CASSYRGLNTEAFF.

This clone was counted between two and nine times. The chain has TRBV2 and TRBJ2-3, with TRBD2 matching over 12 bases. Germline CDR1 is SNHLY and CDR2 is FYNNEI. Unmatched junction bases numbered 13, after V lost 7 bases and J lost 5 bases. The CDR3 contains 17 residues. This chain's CDR3 is CASIRLAGGQGRDTQYF. CDR3 DNA: TGTGCCAGCATTCGCCTAGCGGGGGGGCAAGGGCGAGATACGCAGTATTTT.

The chain has TRBV20-1 and TRBJ1-6; D is perhaps TRBD1 (5 bases). The germline V gene has CDR1 DFQATT and CDR2 SNEGSKA (reference sequence). CDR3 length: 15 amino acids. V lost 3 bases and J lost 7, with 16 bases in between. In DNA, the CDR3 is TGCAGTGCTAGTGGGCAGGGTGGGTTGAATTCACCCCTCCACTTT. This sequence encodes CSASGQGGLNSPLHF.

This chain joins TRBV11-2 and TRBJ2-7; TRBD2 aligns across 8 bases. V trimming: 6 bases; J trimming: 3 bases; junction bases outside the gene matches: 7. Per the germline V gene, CDR1 is SGHAT and CDR2 is FQNNGV. The length of the CDR3 is 14 residues. In DNA, the CDR3 is TGTGCCAGCAGTCGGACTAGCTCACTCTACGAGCAGTACTTC. Amino acids: CASSRTSSLYEQYF.

The chain carries TRBV28 and TRBJ1-1, with D unresolved. The CDR3 has 15 residues. V gave up 6 bases and J gave up 2 bases, with 16 bases separating them. Germline loops: CDR1 MDHEN, CDR2 SYDVKM. As DNA, the CDR3 is TGTGCCAGCAGGTTCCTATCCGGAGTAAACACTGAAGCTTTCTTT. Translating it yields CASRFLSGVNTEAFF.

V and J are TRBV9 and TRBJ2-2; TRBD2 agrees at 8 bases. The germline V gene has CDR1 SGDLS and CDR2 YYNGEE. V shed 0 bases, J shed 1 base, and the junction held 8 bases outside the gene matches. CDR3 length: 18 residues. CDR3 DNA sequence: TGTGCCAGCAGCGTAGTCCCACCGGGGGGGCTGAACACCGGGGAGCTGTTTTTT. It specifies CASSVVPPGGLNTGELFF.

The gene calls are TRBV4-2 and TRBJ1-2; 8 nucleotides match TRBD1. There are 16 residues in the CDR3. Germline CDR1 is LGHNA and CDR2 is YNFKEQ. The V and J ends lost 1 base and 7 bases, in that order; junction bases with no gene match: 11. The CDR3 reads CASSQGTGSPKGGYTF. DNA of the CDR3: TGTGCCAGCAGCCAAGGGACAGGGTCGCCAAAGGGTGGCTACACCTTC.

V gene TRBV4-3 combines with J gene TRBJ2-7, with D possibly being TRBD1 (6 bases). Germline CDR1 and CDR2: LGHNA and YSLEER. Trimming pared 5 bases from V and 2 bases from J, leaving 13 bases between. This CDR3 is 14 amino acids long. The CDR3 sequence is CASSDFPGAYEQYF. CDR3 in DNA: TGCGCCAGCAGCGATTTCCCAGGGGCCTACGAGCAGTACTTC.

The chain joins TRBV7-2 to TRBJ1-5; 8 nucleotides agree with TRBD1. The CDR3 spans 14 residues. Germline lookup yields CDR1 SGHTA and CDR2 FQGNSA. V was pared by 3 bases and J by 4 bases, with 2 bases of the junction left unmatched. The CDR3 bases are TGTGCCAGCAGCTTCGACAGGGGTAATCAGCCCCAGCATTTT. Its translation: CASSFDRGNQPQHF.

The chain's CDR3 is CASSIPPGPGNTEAFF. CDR3 in DNA: TGTGCCAGTAGTATACCGCCGGGTCCGGGGAACACTGAAGCTTTCTTT. The chain couples TRBV19 to TRBJ1-1; D is undetermined. The CDR3 is made up of 16 amino acids. Germline V gene sequence: CDR1 LNHDA, CDR2 SQIVND (reference sequence). The V end was cut by 2 bases, the J end by 1 base, with 14 bases between.

V gene TRBV6-4 combines with J gene TRBJ1-1; no reliable D call. Trimming shortened V by 3 bases and J by 5 bases, and 10 bases separated the two germline ends. Germline V gene lookup returns CDR1 MRHNA and CDR2 SNTAGT. CDR3 length: 13 amino acids. DNA of the CDR3: TGTGCCAGCAGTGAGACACGGTATACTGAAGCTTTCTTT. Its protein is CASSETRYTEAFF.

With respect to this clone: The same CDR3 is also encoded by other DNA sequences in this sample. The chain carries TRBV5-4 and TRBJ1-2; 8 bases line up with TRBD1. The CDR3 length is 14 residues. The germline V gene has CDR1 SGHNT and CDR2 YYREEE (reference sequence). V shed 2 bases, J shed 5 bases, and the junction held 5 bases outside the gene matches. The CDR3 DNA reads TGTGCCAGCAGCTTAGACAGGGGTGGGTATGGCTACACCTTC. Its protein product is CASSLDRGGYGYTF. The whole variable domain, remainder taken from reference TRBV5-4 and TRBJ1-2, is ETGVTQSPTHLIKTRGQQVTLRCSSQSGHNTVSWYQQALGQGPQFIFQYYREEENGRGNFPPRFSGLQFPNYSSELNVNALELDDSALYLCASSLDRGGYGYTFGSGTRLTVV.

The chain combines TRBV5-1 with TRBJ1-2; 7 bases agree with TRBD1. The V gene end was trimmed by 4 bases and the J gene end by 0 bases; junction bases not matched to a gene: 6. This CDR3 region has 15 residues. Germline lookup yields CDR1 SGHRS and CDR2 YFSETQ. This chain's CDR3 is CASSTRQGANYGYTF. The CDR3 DNA reads as TGCGCCAGCAGCACCCGACAGGGAGCTAACTATGGCTACACCTTC.

The chain employs TRBV2 and TRBJ2-1; possible D gene TRBD1, 6 bases. V lost 1 base and J lost 7, with 11 bases in between. CDR3 length equals 14 residues. From germline, CDR1 is SNHLY and CDR2 FYNNEI. The CDR3 DNA follows: TGTGCCAGCAGTGAAGAACAGGGTGGAAATGAGCAGTTCTTC. Protein product: CASSEEQGGNEQFF.

V is TRBV30 and J is TRBJ1-5; D unresolved. V lost 0 bases and J 2 bases, leaving 5 bases between the germline ends. CDR1 GTSNPN and CDR2 SVGIG come from the germline V gene (reference sequence). The CDR3 has 13 residues. The CDR3, as DNA: TGTGCCTGGAGTGTCTCGGGCAATCAGCCCCAGCATTTT. This encodes CAWSVSGNQPQHF.

This chain connects TRBV5-4 to TRBJ1-6; the D gene is possibly TRBD1 (5 bases). Germline lookup yields CDR1 SGHNT and CDR2 YYREEE (reference sequence). The length of the CDR3 is 15 residues. Trimming stripped 0 bases from V and 6 bases from J, with 10 bases between. Here the CDR3 reads CASSLGRGINSPLHF. CDR3 nucleotide sequence: TGTGCCAGCAGCTTGGGAAGGGGAATTAATTCACCCCTCCACTTT.

The genes are TRBV4-3 and TRBJ2-7; D is possibly TRBD2 (6 bases). CDR1 and CDR2 from the germline V gene are LGHNA and YSLEER. The V and J ends lost 4 bases and 1 base respectively, with 14 bases between them. The CDR3 length is 15 residues. Written as DNA, the CDR3 is TGCGCCAGCAGCCTTCGCGTAGCGGAATCCTACGAGCAGTACTTC. Translating it yields CASSLRVAESYEQYF.

The chain links TRBV6-5 to TRBJ1-5; 9 bases fit TRBD1. J lost 7 bases, V lost 6 bases, and 7 bases had no gene match. In germline, CDR1 is MNHEY, CDR2 SVGAGI. This CDR3 spans 14 amino acids. The CDR3, as DNA: TGTGCCAGCAGCACAGGGGGCACAGGGCAGCCCCAGCATTTT. It specifies CASSTGGTGQPQHF.

V and J are TRBV30 and TRBJ2-3; tentative D call: TRBD2 (5 bases). Germline V gene data show CDR1 as GTSNPN and CDR2 as SVGIG (reference sequence). The CDR3 is 14 amino acids. V was trimmed by 5 bases and J by 0 bases, leaving 12 bases between them. In nucleotides, the CDR3 is TGTGCCTGGGGGTCAGCTAGCAGCACAGATACGCAGTATTTT. Residues: CAWGSASSTDTQYF. The full variable domain, with the rest looked up from reference TRBV30 and TRBJ2-3, is SQTIHQWPATLVQPVGSPLSLECTVEGTSNPNLYWYRQAAGRGLQLLFYSVGIGQISSEVPQNLSASRPQDRQFILSSKKLLLSDSGFYLCAWGSASSTDTQYFGPGTRLTVL.

The table lists this clone with a few counts. This sequence joins TRBV13 and TRBJ1-2; D remains unclear. V was shortened by 0 bases and J by 5 bases, with 7 bases between the two germline ends. The V gene's germline CDR1 is PRHDT and CDR2 FYEKMQ (reference sequence). The CDR3 length is 13 residues. The CDR3 here is CASSLGAGYGYTF. The CDR3 nucleotides read TGTGCCAGCAGCTTAGGGGCGGGGTATGGCTACACCTTC.

This clone was detected only a few times. This rearrangement joins TRBV15 to TRBJ2-5, with unresolved D. CDR1 is LNHNV and CDR2 is YYDKDF in the germline V gene (reference sequence). The CDR3 is made up of 14 amino acids. The V gene lost 5 bases and the J gene lost 1 base, with 11 bases spanning the gap. The CDR3 reads CATSGLRAQETQYF. CDR3 sequence (DNA): TGTGCCACCAGCGGGCTTCGCGCCCAAGAGACCCAGTACTTC.

The chain has TRBV5-1 and TRBJ1-6, with a tentative D call TRBD1 (6 bases). The V end lost 0 bases, the J end lost 8 bases, and 12 bases lay between the germline ends. This CDR3 has 15 residues. Germline CDR1 is SGHRS and CDR2 is YFSETQ. In nucleotides, the CDR3 is TGCGCCAGCAGCTTGGGGACAGTTCGCGATTCACCCCTCCACTTT. This sequence encodes CASSLGTVRDSPLHF. Complete variable domain (other parts from reference TRBV5-1 and TRBJ1-6): KAGVTQTPRYLIKTRGQQVTLSCSPISGHRSVSWYQQTPGQGLQFLFEYFSETQRNKGNFPGRFSGRQFSNSRSEMNVSTLELGDSALYLCASSLGTVRDSPLHFGNGTRLTVT.

The chain couples TRBV28 to TRBJ2-2, with D perhaps matching TRBD2 (6 bases). CDR1 and CDR2 from the germline V gene are MDHEN and SYDVKM. V lost 5 bases, J lost 0 bases, and 10 bases lay in between. CDR3 length equals 15 residues. Here the CDR3 DNA reads TGTGCCAGCAGTGCGGGACGTCCGAACACCGGGGAGCTGTTTTTT. Its translation is CASSAGRPNTGELFF.

This clone has a single count. The chain recombines TRBV11-2 with TRBJ1-2; 10 bases are a match to TRBD1. Germline V lookup: CDR1 SGHAT, CDR2 FQNNGV. The CDR3 consists of 16 residues. V was clipped by 5 bases and J by 6 bases; unmatched bases: 12. For the CDR3, the DNA is TGTGCCAGCAGCAGCATGGCCGGGACAGGGGCGGATGGCTACACCTTC. Protein product: CASSSMAGTGADGYTF.

The V call is TRBV4-3, the J call TRBJ1-6, with 10 bases aligning to TRBD1. This CDR3 region has 17 residues. The germline V gene has CDR1 LGHNA and CDR2 YSLEER. V was clipped by 2 bases and J by 5 bases; unmatched bases: 6. The CDR3 loop reads CASSQLSGQGNNSPLHF. The DNA of the CDR3 is TGCGCCAGCAGCCAACTATCGGGACAGGGGAATAATTCACCCCTCCACTTT.

The chain couples TRBV2 to TRBJ1-5; D is possibly TRBD1 (6 bases). This CDR3 region has 14 residues. The germline V gene encodes CDR1 SNHLY and CDR2 FYNNEI. Trimming removed 7 bases from V and 2 bases from J, with 12 bases in between. The CDR3 DNA reads TGTGCCAGCAAGGGGACAATGGGCAATCAGCCCCAGCATTTT. It translates to CASKGTMGNQPQHF.

This chain joins TRBV28 and TRBJ2-7; D may be TRBD1 (6 bases). Germline V gene sequence: CDR1 MDHEN, CDR2 SYDVKM. The CDR3 runs to 11 residues. V lost 7 bases and J lost 6, with 10 bases in between. The CDR3 region is CASNNRVEQYF. The CDR3 DNA sequence: TGTGCCAGCAATAACAGGGTCGAGCAGTACTTC.